This T cell receptor (beta chain) originates from a study of cytomegalovirus exposure and HLA in healthy donors (dated by TCRdb to about 2017). For the wider study: The 666 repertoires of the first cohort and the 120 validation repertoires were produced on the same platform, according to a later analysis. The study aimed to test whether signatures of past pathogen exposure could be identified by cataloging public T cell receptors. Along with the approximately 700-subject first cohort, a separate validation cohort of 120 different subjects was used. High-throughput TCR immunosequencing, statistical association of individual TCRs with disease status, and machine learning were combined to predict cytomegalovirus infection status.

Remarks on this clone: Its antigen is unknown. Within one base of it there is no much larger clone, and no base qualities were kept.

Libraries were prepared through the immunoSEQ multiplex PCR assay. On the study's bioinformatics: To diagnose cytomegalovirus status from the catalog of TCR beta chain sequences, a statistical classification framework was built. What TCRdb holds here is the immuneACCESS table cut down to in-frame rearrangements. Part of the clones is not present; checked against another copy, under half of the missing clones reflect an unresolved V gene, and the others are unexplained. V, J and clone size reflect that table, while D and trimming were determined from the DNA. Here the sample has some 80,000 clones; 85% to 95% occur a single time. Of the sample, about 0.7% is held by the ten largest clones. The donors were included in the validation cohort of roughly 130 subjects, a group kept apart from the roughly 670-subject first cohort. Results and caveats for the whole study, not just this receptor: The study listed approximately 150 TCR beta chains as associated with cytomegalovirus. The classifier was reported to diagnose cytomegalovirus status with high specificity and sensitivity in both the original and validation cohorts. Most TCR sequences were seen in very few donors, while some public TCRs were found in many individuals. Subsequent analysis determined that TCRs grouped into clusters in the first cohort also showed a tendency toward co-occurrence across the 120 or so validation repertoires, and approximately 94% of cluster scores exceeded 0. All 120 repertoires were used to score co-occurrence in the validation cohort in a later analysis, because that analysis had no HLA typing for the cohort. In vitro tests confirmed that a few of the cytomegalovirus-associated TCR beta chains recognize cytomegalovirus antigens. The authors suggested that the approach could potentially be generalized to other disease states and immunological phenotypes.

The TCR comes from a woman younger than 35 in good health and CMV-seronegative. The specimen sequenced was PBMCs.

The nucleotides read TGTGCCAGCGCTGGCACGTGGACAGGGGGTACGGGACGAGAGACCCAGTACTTC. It specifies CASAGTWTGGTGRETQYF. The receptor chain draws on TRBV11-2 and TRBJ2-5, and TRBD1 aligns with 10 junction nucleotides. From the cysteine up to the phenylalanine, the CDR3 has a length of 18 residues. Of the read, only the CDR3 DNA is kept; its 54 bases are in frame from base 1. The germline V and J ends show losses of 8 bases and 4 bases respectively, and no gene match explains 19 bases of the junction. The CDR1 and CDR2 encoded by the germline V gene are SGHAT and FQNNGV.